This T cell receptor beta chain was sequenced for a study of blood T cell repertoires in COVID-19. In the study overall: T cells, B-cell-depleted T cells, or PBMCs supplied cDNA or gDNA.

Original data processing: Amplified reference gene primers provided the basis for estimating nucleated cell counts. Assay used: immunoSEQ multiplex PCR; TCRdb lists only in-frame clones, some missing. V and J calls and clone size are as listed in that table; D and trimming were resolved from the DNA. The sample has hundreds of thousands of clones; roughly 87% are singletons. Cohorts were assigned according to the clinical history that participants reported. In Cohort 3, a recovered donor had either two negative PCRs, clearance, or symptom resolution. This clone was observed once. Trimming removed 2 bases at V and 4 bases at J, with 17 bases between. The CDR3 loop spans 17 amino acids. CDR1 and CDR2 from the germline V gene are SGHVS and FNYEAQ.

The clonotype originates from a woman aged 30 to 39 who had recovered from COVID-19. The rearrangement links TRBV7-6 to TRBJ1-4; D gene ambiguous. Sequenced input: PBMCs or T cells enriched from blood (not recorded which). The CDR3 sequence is CASSLFRLGRINEKLFF. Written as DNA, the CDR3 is TGTGCCAGCAGCTTATTTCGCCTTGGCAGGATTAATGAAAAACTGTTTTTT.